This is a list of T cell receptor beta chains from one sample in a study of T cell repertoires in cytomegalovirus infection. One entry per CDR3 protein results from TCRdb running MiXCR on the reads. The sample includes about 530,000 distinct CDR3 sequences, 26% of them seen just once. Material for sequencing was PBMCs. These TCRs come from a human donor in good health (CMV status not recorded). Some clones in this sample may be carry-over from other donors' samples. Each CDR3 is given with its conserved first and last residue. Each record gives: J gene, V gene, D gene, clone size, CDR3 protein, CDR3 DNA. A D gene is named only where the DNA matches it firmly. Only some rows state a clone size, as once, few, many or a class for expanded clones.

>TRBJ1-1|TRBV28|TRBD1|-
CASSLPGQGKREAFF
TGTGCCAGCAGTTTACCGGGACAGGGGAAGAGGGAAGCTTTCTTT
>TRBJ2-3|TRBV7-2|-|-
CASSLVRGRADTQYF
TGTGCCAGCAGCTTAGTGCGGGGTAGGGCAGATACGCAGTATTTT
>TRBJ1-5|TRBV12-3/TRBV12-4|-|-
CASSFSPKVGNQPQHF
TGTGCCAGCAGTTTCTCCCCCAAGGTAGGCAATCAGCCCCAGCATTTT
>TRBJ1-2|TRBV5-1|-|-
CASSLEAGDYGYTF
TGCGCCAGCAGCTTGGAGGCGGGCGACTATGGCTACACCTTC
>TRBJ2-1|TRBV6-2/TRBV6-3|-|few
CASSYPNNEQFF
TGTGCCAGCAGTTACCCGAACAATGAGCAGTTCTTC
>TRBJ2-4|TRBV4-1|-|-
CASSSRGEAKNIQYF
TGCGCCAGCAGCAGTCGTGGAGAAGCCAAAAACATTCAGTACTTC
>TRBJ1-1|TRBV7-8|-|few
CASSFEVNTEAFF
TGTGCCAGCAGCTTTGAAGTGAACACTGAAGCTTTCTTT
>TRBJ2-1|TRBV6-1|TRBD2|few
CASRKNQPGLANEQFF
TGTGCCAGCAGAAAAAACCAACCGGGACTAGCGAATGAGCAGTTCTTC
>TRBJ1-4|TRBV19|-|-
CASRAVRNEKLFF
TGTGCCAGTAGGGCAGTCCGTAATGAAAAACTGTTTTTT
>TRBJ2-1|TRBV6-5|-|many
CASSYGLSNREQFF
TGTGCCAGCAGTTACGGATTATCTAACAGGGAGCAGTTCTTC
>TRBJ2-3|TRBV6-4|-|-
CASSDSPGDRNTQYF
TGTGCCAGCAGTGACTCGCCAGGGGATAGAAATACGCAGTATTTT
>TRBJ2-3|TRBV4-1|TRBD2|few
CASSQDWRTSVADTQYF
TGCGCCAGCAGCCAAGATTGGAGGACTAGCGTCGCAGATACGCAGTATTTT
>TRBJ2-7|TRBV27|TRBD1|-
CASSPGTGEQYF
TGTGCCAGCAGTCCGGGGACAGGGGAGCAGTACTTC
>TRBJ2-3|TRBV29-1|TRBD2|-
CSTKTSGVTDTQYF
TGCAGCACCAAGACTAGCGGAGTCACAGATACGCAGTATTTT
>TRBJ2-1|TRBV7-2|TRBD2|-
CASRGGSPYNEQFF
TGTGCCAGCAGGGGCGGGAGCCCCTACAATGAGCAGTTCTTC
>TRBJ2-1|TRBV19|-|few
CASSRYYSLYNEQFF
TGTGCCAGTAGTAGATATTACAGCCTATACAATGAGCAGTTCTTC
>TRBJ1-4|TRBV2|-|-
CASSEISPAGEKLFF
TGTGCCAGCAGTGAAATATCCCCCGCGGGGGAAAAACTGTTTTTT
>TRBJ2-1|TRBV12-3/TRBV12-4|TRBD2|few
CASRKGLAGLHEQFF
TGTGCCAGCAGAAAGGGACTAGCGGGACTGCATGAGCAGTTCTTC
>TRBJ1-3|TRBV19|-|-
CASEGPNGNTIYF
TGTGCCAGCGAGGGACCTAATGGAAACACCATATATTTT
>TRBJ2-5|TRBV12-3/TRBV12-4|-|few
CASSLIGRGALEETQYF
TGTGCCAGCAGTTTAATTGGCCGGGGGGCCTTGGAAGAGACCCAGTACTTC
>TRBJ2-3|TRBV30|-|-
CAWNPSADTQYF
TGTGCCTGGAACCCTAGCGCAGATACGCAGTATTTT
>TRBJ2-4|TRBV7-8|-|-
CASSLEYPGLPKNIQYF
TGTGCCAGCAGCTTAGAGTATCCAGGGCTTCCCAAAAACATTCAGTACTTC
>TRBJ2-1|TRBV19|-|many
CASSIGRGFNNEQFF
TGTGCCAGTAGTATTGGTAGAGGTTTTAACAATGAGCAGTTCTTC
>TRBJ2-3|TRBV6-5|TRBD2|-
CASSYSSGAGGTDTQYF
TGTGCCAGCAGTTACTCGAGCGGAGCGGGAGGCACAGATACGCAGTATTTT
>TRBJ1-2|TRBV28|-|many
CASSSPTGITNGYTF
TGTGCCAGCAGTTCACCTACAGGGATAACGAATGGCTACACCTTC
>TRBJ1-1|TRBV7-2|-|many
CASRYMGDTEAFF
TGTGCCAGCAGGTACATGGGAGACACTGAAGCTTTCTTT
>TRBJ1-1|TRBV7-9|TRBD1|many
CASSPTGDTEAFF
TGTGCCAGCAGTCCGACAGGGGACACTGAAGCTTTCTTT
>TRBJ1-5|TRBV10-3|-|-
CAADGKDSNQPQHF
TGTGCCGCCGACGGAAAGGACAGCAATCAGCCCCAGCATTTT
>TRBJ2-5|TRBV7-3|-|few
CASSPQSSVQTQYF
TGTGCCAGCAGCCCGCAATCCAGTGTCCAGACCCAGTACTTC
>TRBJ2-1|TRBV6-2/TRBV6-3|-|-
CASSYGGGSREQFF
TGTGCCAGCAGTTACGGGGGAGGCTCAAGGGAGCAGTTCTTC
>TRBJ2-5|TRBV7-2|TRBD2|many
CASTPPGLPFGETQYF
TGTGCCAGCACCCCCCCGGGACTACCCTTTGGGGAGACCCAGTACTTC
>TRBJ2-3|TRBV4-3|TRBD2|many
CASSQDWPSGSTDTQYF
TGCGCCAGCAGCCAAGATTGGCCTAGCGGGAGCACAGATACGCAGTATTTT